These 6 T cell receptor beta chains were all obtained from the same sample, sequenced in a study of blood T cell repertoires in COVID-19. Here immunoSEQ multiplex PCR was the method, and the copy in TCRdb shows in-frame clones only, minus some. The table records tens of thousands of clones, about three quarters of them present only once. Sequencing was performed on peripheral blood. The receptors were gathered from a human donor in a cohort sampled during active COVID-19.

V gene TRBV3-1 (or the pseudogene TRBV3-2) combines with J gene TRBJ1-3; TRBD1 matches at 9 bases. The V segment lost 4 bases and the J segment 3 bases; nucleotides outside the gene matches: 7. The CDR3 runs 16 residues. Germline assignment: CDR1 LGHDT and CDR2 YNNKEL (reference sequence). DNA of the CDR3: TGTGCCAGCAGCCGTATACAGGGGGCGTATGGAAACACCATATATTTT. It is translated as CASSRIQGAYGNTIYF.

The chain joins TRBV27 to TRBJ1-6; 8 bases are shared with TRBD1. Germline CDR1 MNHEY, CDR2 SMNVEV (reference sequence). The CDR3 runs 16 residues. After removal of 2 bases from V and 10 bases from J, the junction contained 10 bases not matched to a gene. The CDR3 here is CASSLTLARGLSPLHF. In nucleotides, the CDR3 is TGTGCCAGCAGTTTAACCCTGGCCAGGGGGCTCTCACCCCTCCACTTT.

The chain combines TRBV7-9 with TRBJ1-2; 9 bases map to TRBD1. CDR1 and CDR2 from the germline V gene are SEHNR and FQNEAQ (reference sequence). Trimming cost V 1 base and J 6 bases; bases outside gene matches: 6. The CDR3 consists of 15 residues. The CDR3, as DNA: TGTGCCAGCAGCTTAGAGTTAGGGACAGGGAATGGCTACACCTTC. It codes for CASSLELGTGNGYTF.

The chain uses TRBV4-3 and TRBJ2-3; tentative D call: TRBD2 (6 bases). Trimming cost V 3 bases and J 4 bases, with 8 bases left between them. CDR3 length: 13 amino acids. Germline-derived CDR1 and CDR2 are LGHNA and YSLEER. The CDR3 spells CASSHGTADTQYF. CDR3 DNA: TGCGCCAGCAGCCATGGGACTGCAGATACGCAGTATTTT.

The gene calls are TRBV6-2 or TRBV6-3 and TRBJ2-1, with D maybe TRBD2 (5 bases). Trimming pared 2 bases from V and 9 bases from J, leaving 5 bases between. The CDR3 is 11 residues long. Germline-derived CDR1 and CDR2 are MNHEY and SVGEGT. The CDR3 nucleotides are TGTGCCAGCAGTTACGGGAGTGAGCAGTTCTTC. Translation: CASSYGSEQFF.

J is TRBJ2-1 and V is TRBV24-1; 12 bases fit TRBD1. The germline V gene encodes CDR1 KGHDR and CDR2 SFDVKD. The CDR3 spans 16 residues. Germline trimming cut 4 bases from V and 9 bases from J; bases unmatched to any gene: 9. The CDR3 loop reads CATSESGTGGRAEQFF. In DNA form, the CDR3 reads TGTGCCACCAGTGAATCCGGGACAGGGGGCAGAGCTGAGCAGTTCTTC.